One sample yielded the 31 T cell receptor beta chains listed below, sequenced in a study of blood T cell repertoires in COVID-19. Assay used: immunoSEQ multiplex PCR; TCRdb lists only in-frame clones, some missing. Here the sample spans a few hundred thousand clones, nearly 85% being singletons. Sequenced: peripheral blood. These receptors all come from a woman in her twenties or thirties with COVID-19, enrolled during active disease.

V usage is TRBV30 and J usage is TRBJ2-1; perhaps TRBD2 as D (6 bases). The germline CDR1 and CDR2 sequences are GTSNPN and SVGIG (reference sequence). The V end lost 4 bases, the J end lost 0 bases, and 13 bases lay between the germline ends. The CDR3 runs to 15 residues. CDR3 sequence reads: CAWTEGAVSYNEQFF. As DNA, the CDR3 is TGTGCCTGGACGGAGGGTGCAGTCTCCTACAATGAGCAGTTCTTC.

This chain links TRBV5-6 with TRBJ1-1; D is unresolved. The CDR3 totals 11 residues. The V gene's germline CDR1 is SGHDT and CDR2 YYEEEE. V lost 3 bases and J lost 3, with 3 bases in between. The DNA of the CDR3 is TGTGCCAGCAGCTGGCACACTGAAGCTTTCTTT. It is translated as CASSWHTEAFF. Full variable domain (rest looked up from reference TRBV5-6 and TRBJ1-1): DAGVTQSPTHLIKTRGQQVTLRCSPKSGHDTVSWYQQALGQGPQFIFQYYEEEERQRGNFPDRFSGHQFPNYSSELNVNALLLGDSALYLCASSWHTEAFFGQGTRLTVV.

This sequence joins TRBV4-3 and TRBJ2-1, with 15 bases identical to TRBD2. In germline, CDR1 is LGHNA, CDR2 YSLEER. The length of the CDR3 is 16 residues. V dropped 0 bases and J dropped 12; count of bases not matched to a gene: 6. The DNA of the CDR3 is TGCGCCAGCAGCCAAGAAGCTGGACTAGCGGGAGGGTGGCAGTTCTTC. As protein: CASSQEAGLAGGWQFF.

The genes are TRBV19 and TRBJ1-2, with 7 nucleotides matching TRBD1. This CDR3 region has 14 residues. Trimming cost V 9 bases and J 1 base; bases outside gene matches: 8. Germline-derived CDR1 and CDR2 are LNHDA and SQIVND (reference sequence). The CDR3 bases are TGTGCCAGCCAAACGGACAGGCTTAACTATGGCTACACCTTC. As protein: CASQTDRLNYGYTF.

This clone has just a few counts. J is TRBJ2-7 and V is TRBV9; TRBD1 aligns across 7 bases. Per germline, CDR1 SGDLS and CDR2 YYNGEE. The V segment lost 4 bases and the J segment 1 base; nucleotides outside the gene matches: 8. The length of the CDR3 is 15 residues. The CDR3 DNA sequence: TGTGCCAGCAGCTCTGGAAGGACAGGATCCTACGAGCAGTACTTC. It yields the protein CASSSGRTGSYEQYF.

This chain connects TRBV18 to TRBJ2-7; D not resolved. CDR1 and CDR2 from the germline V gene are KGHSH and LQKENI. The V end lost 0 bases, the J end lost 2 bases, and 5 bases lay between the germline ends. This CDR3 region has 13 residues. As DNA, the CDR3 is TGTGCCAGCTCACCACCATCTGCCTACGAGCAGTACTTC. Its translation: CASSPPSAYEQYF.

This clone was seen a single time. This rearrangement joins TRBV28 to TRBJ2-6; 7 positions match TRBD1. Per germline, CDR1 MDHEN and CDR2 SYDVKM. The length of the CDR3 is 18 residues. Trimming cost V 5 bases and J 2 bases; bases outside gene matches: 12. The CDR3 nucleotides read TGTGCCAGCAGTCCGTTACCGACAGGGCTGGCTGGGGCCAACGTCCTGACTTTC. Its translation: CASSPLPTGLAGANVLTF. Combining the CDR3 with reference TRBV28 and TRBJ2-6 gives the whole variable domain DVKVTQSSRYLVKRTGEKVFLECVQDMDHENMFWYRQDPGLGLRLIYFSYDVKMKEKGDIPEGYSVSREKKERFSLILESASTNQTSMYLCASSPLPTGLAGANVLTFGAGSRLTVL.

This clone has a handful of counts. This chain uses TRBV19 with TRBJ1-5; maybe TRBD1 (5 bases). Germline loops: CDR1 LNHDA, CDR2 SQIVND (reference sequence). V shed 1 base and J shed 0 bases, with 16 bases lying between them. CDR3 size: 18 residues. Written as DNA, the CDR3 is TGTGCCAGTAGTATAGGGCCCCCAGGGTTGAATAGCAATCAGCCCCAGCATTTT. Translating gives CASSIGPPGLNSNQPQHF.

This clone was counted a few times. Other nucleotide sequences from this sample produce the same CDR3. The rearrangement joins TRBV19 to TRBJ2-7; 10 bases match TRBD1. Germline trimming cut 7 bases from V and 3 bases from J; bases unmatched to any gene: 6. The CDR3 totals 14 residues. Germline assignment: CDR1 LNHDA and CDR2 SQIVND (reference sequence). The chain's CDR3 is CASTPGQGSYEQYF. For the CDR3, the DNA is TGTGCCAGTACACCGGGACAGGGGAGCTACGAGCAGTACTTC.

DNA for the CDR3: TGTGCCAGCAGCCAAAACAGGGGAGAACTGTTTTTT. This gives the protein CASSQNRGELFF. The chain uses TRBV3-1 (or the pseudogene TRBV3-2) and TRBJ1-4, with 7 bases matching TRBD1. The junction had 3 bases not matched to a gene; V was cut back by 2 bases and J by 12 bases. The CDR3 loop spans 12 amino acids. The germline CDR1 and CDR2 sequences are LGHDT and YNNKEL (reference sequence).

This clone came up once. The chain is built from TRBV27 and TRBJ1-4; TRBD1 is a possible D gene (5 bases). This CDR3 spans 14 amino acids. Trimming took 3 bases from V and 2 from J, leaving 7 bases between them. The germline V gene encodes CDR1 MNHEY and CDR2 SMNVEV (reference sequence). The CDR3 reads CASSFAGTNEKLFF. The CDR3 DNA sequence: TGTGCCAGCAGTTTCGCAGGGACTAATGAAAAACTGTTTTTT.

The CDR3 coding sequence is TGCGCCAGCAGCTTCGGGAACACTGAAGCTTTCTTT. It specifies CASSFGNTEAFF. V gene TRBV5-1 combines with J gene TRBJ1-1, with D hard to call. CDR1 SGHRS and CDR2 YFSETQ come from the germline V gene. V was trimmed by 2 bases and J by 1 base, leaving 3 bases between them. The CDR3 runs to 12 residues. Complete variable domain (other parts from reference TRBV5-1 and TRBJ1-1): KAGVTQTPRYLIKTRGQQVTLSCSPISGHRSVSWYQQTPGQGLQFLFEYFSETQRNKGNFPGRFSGRQFSNSRSEMNVSTLELGDSALYLCASSFGNTEAFFGQGTRLTVV.

The chain joins TRBV5-5 to TRBJ2-2, with a possible D match to TRBD1 (5 bases). This CDR3 has 15 residues. Trimming cost V 6 bases and J 3 bases, with 15 bases left between them. Germline-derived CDR1 and CDR2 are SGHKS and YYEKEE (reference sequence). CDR3 bases: TGTGCCAGCAAACGCTCCCAGGGATACACCGGGGAGCTGTTTTTT. Encoded protein: CASKRSQGYTGELFF.

This clone turned up a few times. The V and J genes are TRBV4-3 and TRBJ1-1, with a weak D call TRBD1 (6 bases). Germline CDR1 LGHNA, CDR2 YSLEER. V lost 0 bases and J lost 1, with 6 bases in between. The CDR3 spans 14 residues. The DNA of the CDR3 is TGCGCCAGCAGCCAAGAACAGGGGAACACTGAAGCTTTCTTT. This encodes CASSQEQGNTEAFF.

J is TRBJ2-3 and V is TRBV7-8, with no clear D. The germline CDR1 and CDR2 sequences are SGHVS and FQNEAQ. This CDR3 is 14 amino acids long. Trimming removed 2 bases at V and 1 base at J, with 7 bases between. The CDR3 bases are TGTGCCAGCAGCTTATACAGAGGCACAGATACGCAGTATTTT. As protein: CASSLYRGTDTQYF.

V usage is TRBV2 and J usage is TRBJ2-2; D remains unclear. Germline V lookup: CDR1 SNHLY, CDR2 FYNNEI. V shed 6 bases and J shed 3 bases, with 8 bases lying between them. The CDR3 loop spans 13 amino acids. The CDR3 sequence is CASSPSDTGELFF. The CDR3 DNA reads as TGTGCCAGCAGCCCGTCGGACACCGGGGAGCTGTTTTTT.

This chain connects TRBV7-2 to TRBJ1-2, with 10 bases aligning to TRBD1. Trimming cost V 5 bases and J 2 bases; bases outside gene matches: 8. Germline CDR1 is SGHTA and CDR2 is FQGNSA. The CDR3 is 16 residues long. CDR3 DNA: TGTGCCAGCAGCACACCCGGGACAGGGGACAACTATGGCTACACCTTC. Protein sequence: CASSTPGTGDNYGYTF. The full variable domain, in which reference TRBV7-2 and TRBJ1-2 provide the parts outside the CDR3, is GAGVSQSPSNKVTEKGKDVELRCDPISGHTALYWYRQSLGQGLEFLIYFQGNSAPDKSGLPSDRFSAERTGGSVSTLTIQRTQQEDSAVYLCASSTPGTGDNYGYTFGSGTRLTVV.

This clone was counted only a few times. V usage is TRBV6-2 or TRBV6-3 and J usage is TRBJ2-7, with 10 bases lining up with TRBD2. The J segment lost 3 bases and the V segment lost 6 bases, leaving 5 bases of the junction unmatched. Germline V gene data show CDR1 as MNHEY and CDR2 as SVGEGT. This CDR3 region has 14 residues. In nucleotides, the CDR3 is TGTGCCAGCAGCCTAGCGGGAGTTTTCTACGAGCAGTACTTC. This gives the protein CASSLAGVFYEQYF.

CDR3 nucleotide sequence: TGTGCCAGTAGTCGAGGGGGTAGCACAGATACGCAGTATTTT. Protein product: CASSRGGSTDTQYF. The chain couples TRBV19 to TRBJ2-3; a weak D match, TRBD1 (6 bases). The CDR3 sequence is 14 residues long. The ends were cut back, 5 bases at V and 0 bases at J, with 9 bases in the middle. The V gene's germline CDR1 is LNHDA and CDR2 SQIVND (reference sequence).

The gene calls are TRBV9 and TRBJ1-5, with D perhaps TRBD1 (6 bases). CDR1 is SGDLS, CDR2 YYNGEE, per germline. CDR3 length: 15 amino acids. Trimming stripped 0 bases from V and 4 bases from J, with 11 bases between. CDR3 residues: CASSVAAGDNQPQHF. CDR3 DNA sequence: TGTGCCAGCAGCGTAGCGGCAGGGGATAATCAGCCCCAGCATTTT. The full variable domain, rest sourced from reference TRBV9 and TRBJ1-5, is DSGVTQTPKHLITATGQRVTLRCSPRSGDLSVYWYQQSLDQGLQFLIQYYNGEERAKGNILERFSAQQFPDLHSELNLSSLELGDSALYFCASSVAAGDNQPQHFGDGTRLSIL.

The CDR3 coding sequence is TGTGCCAGCAGTCCGACAGGGGCTGTCACTGAAGCTTTCTTT. Amino acid sequence: CASSPTGAVTEAFF. The chain has TRBV27 and TRBJ1-1, with 8 bases aligning to TRBD1. The germline CDR1 and CDR2 sequences are MNHEY and SMNVEV (reference sequence). Trimming removed 5 bases from V and 4 bases from J; junction bases left unmatched: 6. The CDR3 sequence is 14 residues long.

About this clone itself: This same CDR3 is encoded by further DNA sequences in the sample. The genes are TRBV27 and TRBJ2-2; D not certain. The CDR3 contains 13 residues. Trimming left V 0 bases short and J 4 bases short, with 3 bases between. The germline V gene encodes CDR1 MNHEY and CDR2 SMNVEV (reference sequence). The CDR3 spells CASSLSGTGELFF. In DNA form, the CDR3 reads TGTGCCAGCAGTTTATCCGGCACCGGGGAGCTGTTTTTT.

This chain connects TRBV15 to TRBJ2-4; 10 bases are shared with TRBD1. Germline V gene lookup returns CDR1 LNHNV and CDR2 YYDKDF (reference sequence). Losses at the gene ends were 7 bases for V and 9 bases for J; bases not matched to a gene: 12. This CDR3 is 15 amino acids long. The CDR3 DNA is TGTGCCACCACCCGAAAGGGACAGGGGTCCCTCATTCAGTACTTC. It codes for CATTRKGQGSLIQYF. Supplemented by reference TRBV15 and TRBJ2-4, the full variable domain reads DAMVIQNPRYQVTQFGKPVTLSCSQTLNHNVMYWYQQKSSQAPKLLFHYYDKDFNNEADTPDNFQSRRPNTSFCFLDIRSPGLGDTAMYLCATTRKGQGSLIQYFGAGTRLSVL.

The V and J genes are TRBV29-1 and TRBJ1-1; 7 positions match TRBD1. Germline lookup yields CDR1 SQVTM and CDR2 ANQGSEA. This CDR3 comprises 14 residues. Trimming cost V 3 bases and J 3 bases; bases outside gene matches: 7. The DNA of the CDR3 is TGCAGCGTTGATCCGTCCAGGGGGGACACTGAAGCTTTCTTT. Encoded protein: CSVDPSRGDTEAFF.

As DNA, the CDR3 is TGTGCCACCGAATCCCGGGACAGCCTAAATGAAAAACTGTTTTTT. The encoded protein is CATESRDSLNEKLFF. The V call is TRBV25-1, the J call TRBJ1-4; 7 nucleotides match TRBD1. The CDR3 consists of 15 residues. The V gene end was trimmed by 10 bases and the J gene end by 5 bases; junction bases not matched to a gene: 13. Germline V lookup: CDR1 MGHDK, CDR2 SYGVNS.

The count of this clone is one. V gene TRBV5-1 combines with J gene TRBJ2-1; 7 bases match TRBD1. CDR3 length: 16 residues. The germline V gene has CDR1 SGHRS and CDR2 YFSETQ. The ends lost 0 bases at V and 7 bases at J; junction bases unmatched: 10. CDR3 nucleotide sequence: TGCGCCAGCAGCTTGGAAGGGGGCGGAGATGGGAATGAGCAGTTCTTC. Translating it yields CASSLEGGGDGNEQFF. Filled out from reference TRBV5-1 and TRBJ2-1, the complete variable domain reads KAGVTQTPRYLIKTRGQQVTLSCSPISGHRSVSWYQQTPGQGLQFLFEYFSETQRNKGNFPGRFSGRQFSNSRSEMNVSTLELGDSALYLCASSLEGGGDGNEQFFGPGTRLTVL.

This chain connects TRBV6-2 or TRBV6-3 to TRBJ2-1; tentative D call: TRBD2 (7 bases). V lost 4 bases, J lost 5 bases, and 15 bases lay in between. CDR3 size: 15 residues. Germline lookup yields CDR1 MNHEY and CDR2 SVGEGT. Here the CDR3 DNA reads TGTGCCAGCAGTTTCCTTGGCGGGGGCAACAATGAGCAGTTCTTC. This codes for CASSFLGGGNNEQFF.

The rearrangement joins TRBV7-9 to TRBJ2-3; TRBD1 matches at 8 bases. The CDR3 contains 14 residues. Germline V gene lookup returns CDR1 SEHNR and CDR2 FQNEAQ (reference sequence). The V and J ends lost 7 bases and 2 bases, in that order; junction bases with no gene match: 5. Written as DNA, the CDR3 is TGTGCCAGCACCGGGGACAGGCTCACAGATACGCAGTATTTT. Its protein is CASTGDRLTDTQYF. Full variable domain (missing parts from reference TRBV7-9 and TRBJ2-3): DTGVSQNPRHKITKRGQNVTFRCDPISEHNRLYWYRQTLGQGPEFLTYFQNEAQLEKSRLLSDRFSAERPKGSFSTLEIQRTEQGDSAMYLCASTGDRLTDTQYFGPGTRLTVL.

This chain joins TRBV7-3 and TRBJ1-1; D is perhaps TRBD1 (6 bases). The V end lost 0 bases, the J end lost 3 bases, and 11 bases lay between the germline ends. Germline V lookup: CDR1 SGHTA, CDR2 FQGTGA. The CDR3 covers 15 residues. This CDR3 reads CASSLTWGLDTEAFF. As DNA, the CDR3 is TGTGCCAGCAGCTTAACGTGGGGGCTAGACACTGAAGCTTTCTTT.

The chain recombines TRBV28 with TRBJ1-1, with a tentative D call TRBD1 (6 bases). The CDR3 covers 14 residues. The germline CDR1 and CDR2 sequences are MDHEN and SYDVKM. V lost 6 bases to trimming and J lost 5 bases, with 16 bases between them. The CDR3 DNA reads as TGTGCCAGCAGCCTAGAGGGGGTGTGGACTGAAGCTTTCTTT. This encodes CASSLEGVWTEAFF.

This rearrangement joins TRBV4-3 to TRBJ1-1; D perhaps matches TRBD1 (6 bases). The CDR3 extends over 13 amino acids. Trimming removed 3 bases at V and 1 base at J, with 6 bases between. Germline CDR1 and CDR2: LGHNA and YSLEER. This CDR3 is CASSQTGNTEAFF. As DNA, the CDR3 is TGCGCCAGCAGCCAGACAGGGAACACTGAAGCTTTCTTT.